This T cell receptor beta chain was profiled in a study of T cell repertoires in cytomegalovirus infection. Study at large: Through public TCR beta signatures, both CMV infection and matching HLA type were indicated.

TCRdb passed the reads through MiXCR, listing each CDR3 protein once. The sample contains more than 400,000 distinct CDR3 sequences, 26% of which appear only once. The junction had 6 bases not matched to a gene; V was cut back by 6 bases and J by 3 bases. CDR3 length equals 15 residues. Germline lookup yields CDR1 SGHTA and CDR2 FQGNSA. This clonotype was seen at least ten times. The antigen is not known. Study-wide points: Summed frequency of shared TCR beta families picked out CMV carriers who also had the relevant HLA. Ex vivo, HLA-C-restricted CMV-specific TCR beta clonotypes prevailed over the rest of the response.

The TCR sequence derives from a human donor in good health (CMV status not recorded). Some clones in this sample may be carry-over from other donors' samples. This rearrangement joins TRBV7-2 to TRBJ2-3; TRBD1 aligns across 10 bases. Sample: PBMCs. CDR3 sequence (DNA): TGTGCCAGCAGGACGACAGGGGGCCCAACAGATACGCAGTATTTT. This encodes CASRTTGGPTDTQYF. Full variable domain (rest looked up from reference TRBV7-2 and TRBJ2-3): GAGVSQSPSNKVTEKGKDVELRCDPISGHTALYWYRQSLGQGLEFLIYFQGNSAPDKSGLPSDRFSAERTGGSVSTLTIQRTQQEDSAVYLCASRTTGGPTDTQYFGPGTRLTVL.